What follows describes a single T cell receptor beta chain. The CDR3 totals 14 residues. Germline V gene lookup returns CDR1 SGHAT and CDR2 FQNNGV. V shed 0 bases and J shed 8 bases, with 11 bases lying between them. Assay: immunoSEQ multiplex PCR; the TCRdb copy retains only in-frame clones and omits some. This table holds roughly 200,000 clones, almost 90% found once. These data come from a study of blood T cell repertoires in COVID-19. Background on the study: Researchers got acute and convalescent COVID-19 samples from the United States, Italy and Spain.

The chain has TRBV11-2 and TRBJ2-1; D may be TRBD1 (5 bases). Sequences were obtained from peripheral blood. The TCR sequence derives from a man between 45 and 60 years old with acute or convalescent COVID-19. This CDR3 reads CASSLDPQGHEQFF. In nucleotides, the CDR3 is TGTGCCAGCAGCTTAGATCCCCAGGGCCATGAGCAGTTCTTC.